One sample yielded the 22 T cell receptor beta chains listed below, sequenced in a study of CD8 T cells in ankylosing spondylitis. Whole-study results and caveats: Within ankylosing spondylitis blood, a TCR beta motif made up of seven to nine highly homologous variants appeared to be characteristic.

For these receptors, no antigen is known. TCRdb re-derived calls from the 5' RACE reads in MiXCR, one entry per CDR3 protein. The profile shows a few hundred thousand distinct CDR3 sequences, about a sixth of them singletons. Sequences were obtained from blood, either unsorted or a sorted T cell fraction (not recorded which). The receptors shown here come from a male donor with ankylosing spondylitis.

This chain uses TRBV7-9 with TRBJ1-1; the D gene is possibly TRBD1 (5 bases). Germline V gene data show CDR1 as SEHNR and CDR2 as FQNEAQ (reference sequence). Deletions cut 8 bases from V and 0 bases from J, with 10 bases between. The CDR3 totals 13 residues. CDR3 residues: CASLAGMNTEAFF. CDR3 DNA: TGTGCCAGCCTCGCAGGGATGAACACTGAAGCTTTCTTT.

The chain joins TRBV5-4 to TRBJ2-7; D is perhaps TRBD2 (5 bases). The germline CDR1 and CDR2 sequences are SGHNT and YYREEE (reference sequence). CDR3 length: 15 residues. Between the trimmed V and J ends, which lost 5 bases and 1 base, there was a span of 16 bases. The CDR3 sequence is CASRSWAGTSYEQYF. In DNA form, the CDR3 reads TGTGCCAGCAGATCCTGGGCGGGTACATCCTACGAGCAGTACTTC. The full variable domain, in which reference TRBV5-4 and TRBJ2-7 provide the parts outside the CDR3, is ETGVTQSPTHLIKTRGQQVTLRCSSQSGHNTVSWYQQALGQGPQFIFQYYREEENGRGNFPPRFSGLQFPNYSSELNVNALELDDSALYLCASRSWAGTSYEQYFGPGTRLTVT.

This clonotype was observed once. The rearrangement uses TRBV4-3 and TRBJ2-2; tentatively, D is TRBD1 (6 bases). Between the trimmed V and J ends, which lost 3 bases and 4 bases, there was a span of 21 bases. The CDR3 covers 18 residues. In germline, CDR1 is LGHNA, CDR2 YSLEER. The CDR3 loop is CASSHQDLSRGLTGELFF. CDR3 in DNA: TGCGCCAGCAGCCACCAAGACTTATCCAGGGGCCTCACCGGGGAGCTGTTTTTT.

The chain has TRBV4-3 and TRBJ2-2; 12 bases line up with TRBD1. V was clipped by 3 bases and J by 3 bases; unmatched bases: 2. CDR3 length equals 16 residues. From germline, CDR1 is LGHNA and CDR2 YSLEER. For the CDR3, the DNA is TGCGCCAGCAGCCACGGGACAGGGGGCGACACCGGGGAGCTGTTTTTT. It is translated as CASSHGTGGDTGELFF.

This clonotype was seen only a few times. This chain uses TRBV6-5 with TRBJ2-3; 7 nucleotides line up with TRBD2. The germline CDR1 and CDR2 sequences are MNHEY and SVGAGI. J gave up 5 bases and V 2 bases, and 13 bases lay outside the gene matches. CDR3 size: 17 residues. Here the CDR3 reads CASSYPPGREWGDTQYF. CDR3 DNA: TGTGCCAGCAGTTACCCTCCCGGGCGGGAGTGGGGAGATACGCAGTATTTT.

The CDR3 sequence is CASSPIGPGELFF. The CDR3 coding sequence is TGTGCCAGCAGCCCTATTGGACCCGGGGAGCTGTTTTTT. This chain uses TRBV6-1 with TRBJ2-2; no definite D call. CDR1 and CDR2 (germline): MNHNS, SASEGT. Deletions cut 6 bases from V and 6 bases from J, with 11 bases between. The CDR3 contains 13 residues.

The chain combines TRBV29-1 with TRBJ1-2; D is undetermined. This CDR3 region has 15 residues. Trimming removed 7 bases at V and 7 bases at J, with 25 bases between. The germline V gene has CDR1 SQVTM and CDR2 ANQGSEA. CDR3 nucleotide sequence: TGCAGCGCCCGAAGCGACGGAGGGCTTCCAGGTGGCTACACCTTC. As protein: CSARSDGGLPGGYTF. The variable domain in full, completed from reference TRBV29-1 and TRBJ1-2, reads SAVISQKPSRDICQRGTSLTIQCQVDSQVTMMFWYRQQPGQSLTLIATANQGSEATYESGFVIDKFPISRPNLTFSTLTVSNMSPEDSSIYLCSARSDGGLPGGYTFGSGTRLTVV.

V is TRBV4-1 and J is TRBJ2-7; 9 bases line up with TRBD1. Germline V gene lookup returns CDR1 MGHRA and CDR2 YSYEKL. V lost 4 bases to trimming and J lost 2 bases; unmatched junction nucleotides: 6. The CDR3 totals 15 residues. CDR3 bases: TGCGCCAGCAGCCTCAAGACAGGGGGTACCTACGAGCAGTACTTC. Its protein is CASSLKTGGTYEQYF.

This sequence joins TRBV7-9 and TRBJ1-4; D is undetermined. CDR1 is SEHNR and CDR2 is FQNEAQ in the germline V gene (reference sequence). Trimming removed 2 bases at V and 3 bases at J, with 7 bases between. This CDR3 spans 14 amino acids. The CDR3 region is CASSLLGPNEKLFF. As DNA, the CDR3 is TGTGCCAGCAGCTTACTAGGACCTAATGAAAAACTGTTTTTT.

CDR3 DNA sequence: TGTGCCAGCAGTTACTCTAGCGGACCCGGAGATACGCAGTATTTT. Translation: CASSYSSGPGDTQYF. The chain links TRBV6-5 to TRBJ2-3; D might be TRBD2 (6 bases). Trimming removed 0 bases from V and 5 bases from J, with 12 bases in between. The germline V gene encodes CDR1 MNHEY and CDR2 SVGAGI. The CDR3 is made up of 15 amino acids.

This chain connects TRBV10-3 to TRBJ1-1; tentative D call: TRBD1 (5 bases). This CDR3 has 14 residues. Germline V lookup: CDR1 ENHRY, CDR2 SYGVKD. V was cut by 6 bases and J by 5 bases, with 16 bases left in between. CDR3 nucleotide sequence: TGTGCCATCAGCTTGGAGGGGACGAGGACTGAAGCTTTCTTT. Translation: CAISLEGTRTEAFF.

This clonotype occurred a few times. V usage is TRBV7-3 and J usage is TRBJ2-1, with D possibly matching TRBD1 (5 bases). Per the germline V gene, CDR1 is SGHTA and CDR2 is FQGTGA. The CDR3 runs 13 residues. Between the trimmed V and J ends, which lost 2 bases and 8 bases, there was a span of 10 bases. The CDR3 region is CASSLSGFDEQFF. Here the CDR3 DNA reads TGTGCCAGCAGCTTATCAGGGTTCGATGAGCAGTTCTTC.

The J gene is TRBJ2-5, the V gene TRBV23-1; TRBD2 matches at 12 bases. TRBV23-1 is classed as an ORF, of uncertain function. The length of the CDR3 is 17 residues. J gave up 0 bases and V 4 bases, and 6 bases lay outside the gene matches. As DNA, the CDR3 is TGCGCCAGCAGTCCACTAGCGGGGGGCCGGTACCAAGAGACCCAGTACTTC. Amino acids: CASSPLAGGRYQETQYF.

The chain has TRBV6-2 or TRBV6-3 and TRBJ2-1; 9 bases line up with TRBD1. This CDR3 is 16 amino acids long. V lost 0 bases, J lost 6 bases, and 6 bases stayed unmatched. Germline CDR1 reads MNHEY; CDR2 reads SVGEGT. CDR3 sequence reads: CASSYSKGQGLNEQFF. The CDR3 coding sequence is TGTGCCAGCAGTTACTCGAAGGGACAGGGCCTCAATGAGCAGTTCTTC.

The sample holds a few counts of this clonotype. The CDR3 loop is CSVEDLPGITEAFF. The CDR3 bases are TGCAGCGTTGAAGATCTTCCGGGGATCACTGAAGCTTTCTTT. This sequence joins TRBV29-1 and TRBJ1-1; D not certain. V gave up 0 bases and J gave up 4 bases, with 12 bases separating them. The length of the CDR3 is 14 residues. The germline CDR1 and CDR2 sequences are SQVTM and ANQGSEA.

The chain recombines TRBV7-9 with TRBJ2-7; D is uncertain. Trimming stripped 1 base from V and 7 bases from J, with 5 bases between. The CDR3 is made up of 11 amino acids. Germline CDR1 reads SEHNR; CDR2 reads FQNEAQ (reference sequence). The CDR3 reads CASSLEVEQYF. CDR3 coding DNA: TGTGCCAGCAGCTTAGAGGTTGAGCAGTACTTC.

This clonotype was seen only a few times. The chain has TRBV2 and TRBJ1-5; D not certain. The germline CDR1 and CDR2 sequences are SNHLY and FYNNEI. V was clipped by 0 bases and J by 1 base, with 10 bases between them. The length of the CDR3 is 16 residues. This CDR3 reads CASSEAPRLSNQPQHF. CDR3 nucleotides: TGTGCCAGCAGTGAAGCTCCCAGGCTAAGCAATCAGCCCCAGCATTTT.

The gene calls are TRBV20-1 and TRBJ2-7; 7 positions agree with TRBD1. CDR1 is DFQATT and CDR2 is SNEGSKA in the germline V gene (reference sequence). Germline trimming cut 5 bases from V and 4 bases from J; bases unmatched to any gene: 8. There are 13 residues in the CDR3. The DNA for the CDR3 is TGCAGTGCTCCCGACAGGGTGTCGTACGAGCAGTACTTC. Translated, it gives CSAPDRVSYEQYF.

V and J are TRBV6-1 and TRBJ2-1; 11 bases are shared with TRBD2. Germline values: CDR1 MNHNS, CDR2 SASEGT. CDR3 length: 16 residues. V lost 1 base, J lost 4 bases, and 3 bases stayed unmatched. The CDR3 loop reads CASSEEVAGGYNEQFF. DNA of the CDR3: TGTGCCAGCAGTGAAGAAGTAGCGGGGGGGTACAATGAGCAGTTCTTC.

The chain has TRBV4-3 and TRBJ2-7; D might be TRBD1 (5 bases). This CDR3 comprises 13 residues. V lost 2 bases, J lost 5 bases, and 10 bases lay in between. Germline values: CDR1 LGHNA, CDR2 YSLEER. Here the CDR3 reads CASSQLGANEQYF. Written as DNA, the CDR3 is TGCGCCAGCAGCCAATTAGGGGCTAACGAGCAGTACTTC.

The chain uses TRBV9 and TRBJ2-5; perhaps D is TRBD1 or TRBD2 (6 bases each). Per the germline V gene, CDR1 is SGDLS and CDR2 is YYNGEE. The CDR3 is made up of 17 amino acids. The V end was cut by 4 bases, the J end by 5 bases, with 24 bases between. The CDR3 loop is CASSRGDSGTSWETQYF. For the CDR3, the DNA is TGTGCCAGCAGCAGGGGGGATTCCGGGACTTCGTGGGAGACCCAGTACTTC.

This clonotype was counted only a few times. The chain recombines TRBV3-1 with TRBJ2-2; D ambiguous. The CDR3 sequence is 13 residues long. Germline lookup yields CDR1 LGHDT and CDR2 YNNKEL (reference sequence). The V and J ends lost 4 bases and 5 bases respectively, with 8 bases between them. CDR3 bases: TGTGCCAGCAGCCCCTTTCTGACCGGGGAGCTGTTTTTT. Translation: CASSPFLTGELFF.